Listed below are T cell receptor beta chains from one sample, sequenced in a study of beta chain features in type 1 diabetes. Sequenced by immunoSEQ multiplex PCR; TCRdb stores in-frame clones only, minus some. The sample records approximately 170,000 clones, around 63% being singletons. Sample: naive CD4+ T cells from blood. Receptors were obtained from a man aged 30-40 years with type 1 diabetes. CDR3s include the opening cysteine and the closing phenylalanine or tryptophan. D genes are given only for firm matches. Expanded clones are given a class, and other clones once, few, many or no size at all.

TRBD1	TRBV10-3	TRBJ2-3	few	TGTGCCATCAGGTGGACAGGGGGCAGCACAGATACGCAGTATTTT	CAIRWTGGSTDTQYF
TRBD1	TRBV2	TRBJ2-5	.	TGTGCCAGCAGTGCAAGGACAGGTCCTCAAGAGACCCAGTACTTC	CASSARTGPQETQYF
TRBD1	TRBV30	TRBJ1-6	.	TGTGCCTGGAGTAATGGCAGGGGGAATTCACCCCTCCACTTT	CAWSNGRGNSPLHF
.	TRBV2	TRBJ2-3	few	TGTGCCAGCAGGCGGACGGACCTGAGGGATACGCAGTATTTT	CASRRTDLRDTQYF
.	TRBV30	TRBJ1-1	.	TGTGCCTGGAGTCCCCCGGGGGAAAAAGGTGAAGCTTTCTTT	CAWSPPGEKGEAFF
TRBD2	TRBV9	TRBJ2-3	few	TGTGCCAGCAGCGTAGCCCCACCTAGCGGGGGGACAGATACGCAGTATTTT	CASSVAPPSGGTDTQYF
.	TRBV11-2	TRBJ2-7	.	TGTGCCAGCAGCCCGGACATATCCTACGAGCAGTACTTC	CASSPDISYEQYF
.	TRBV11-2	TRBJ2-1	.	TGTGCCAGCAGGGCGCCCTCCTACAATGAGCAGTTCTTC	CASRAPSYNEQFF
TRBD2	TRBV11-2	TRBJ2-1	few	TGTGCCAGTGGTACGACTAGCGGGGGTCTAAATGAGCAGTTCTTC	CASGTTSGGLNEQFF
.	TRBV30	TRBJ2-2	.	TGTGCCTGGACCCGAGGGTGGACCGGGGAGCTGTTTTTT	CAWTRGWTGELFF
TRBD1	TRBV10-3	TRBJ2-7	.	TGTGCCATCAGCCGACAGGGATTCACCTACGAGCAGTACTTC	CAISRQGFTYEQYF
TRBD2	TRBV9	TRBJ2-1	few	TGTGCCAGCAGCACCGGACTAGCCTACAATGAGCAGTTCTTC	CASSTGLAYNEQFF
.	TRBV30	TRBJ1-2	few	TGTGCCTGGAGTGTGACGGTTAACTATGGCTACACCTTC	CAWSVTVNYGYTF
.	TRBV5-6	TRBJ1-6	.	TGTGCCAGCAGCTCCGGGACAAGGGGGAATTCACCCCTCCACTTT	CASSSGTRGNSPLHF
.	TRBV29-1	TRBJ2-4	few	TGCAGCGCAGGGACGGCCGCCAAAAACATTCAGTACTTC	CSAGTAAKNIQYF
TRBD2	TRBV10-3	TRBJ2-3	.	TGTGCCACCAGGACTAGCGGGGGATTGGTTACGCAGTATTTT	CATRTSGGLVTQYF
TRBD1	TRBV18	TRBJ2-1	.	TGTGCCAGCTCCCCTGACAGGGACCTATACAATGAGCAGTTCTTC	CASSPDRDLYNEQFF
.	TRBV21-1	TRBJ2-5	.	TGTGCCAGCAGCGCCCAAAGGGACCGGGACGCGTACCAAGAGACCCAGTACTTC	CASSAQRDRDAYQETQYF
TRBD2	TRBV13	TRBJ2-5	.	TGTGCCAGCAGCCTGGAACGGGGGGGCCGCGAGACCCAGTACTTC	CASSLERGGRETQYF
.	TRBV6-6	TRBJ1-5	few	TGTGCCAGGGCGTGGGGTGATCAGCCCCAGCATTTT	CARAWGDQPQHF
.	TRBV30	TRBJ2-7	.	TGTGCCTGGAGTAGACAATCCCCCTCATACGAGCAGTACTTC	CAWSRQSPSYEQYF
.	TRBV6-6	TRBJ1-4	.	TGTGCCAGCAGTCGCGCGGGACTTGAAGGCGAAAAACTGTTTTTT	CASSRAGLEGEKLFF